This is a list of T cell receptor beta chains from one sample in a study of CD8 T cells in ankylosing spondylitis. TCRdb fed the 5' RACE reads into MiXCR, producing one record per CDR3 protein. The sample gives 85,000 to 100,000 distinct CDR3 sequences, roughly 8.3% of which show up once; about 9.6% is in the top ten. Sequenced input: blood, either unsorted or a sorted T cell fraction (not recorded which). These receptors were obtained from a male donor with ankylosing spondylitis or in good health (not recorded which). Both conserved end residues are part of each CDR3. A D gene is named only where the DNA matches it firmly. Clone size appears in some rows only: once, few, many, or a class for an expanded clone.

TRBV7-8	TRBD2	TRBJ2-1	many	CASSLPPGLAGYNEQFF	TGTGCCAGCAGCTTACCCCCGGGACTAGCGGGATACAATGAGCAGTTCTTC
TRBV2	.	TRBJ1-1	many	CASSTELNTEAFF	TGTGCCAGCAGTACAGAGTTGAACACTGAAGCTTTCTTT
TRBV12-3/TRBV12-4	.	TRBJ2-6	many	CASSLEGGANVLTF	TGTGCCAGCAGTTTAGAAGGGGGGGCCAACGTCCTGACTTTC
TRBV10-3	.	TRBJ1-1	many	CAIGQNTEAFF	TGTGCCATCGGGCAGAACACTGAAGCTTTCTTT
TRBV11-2	TRBD2	TRBJ2-5	many	CASSLVLSAGGLQETQYF	TGTGCCAGCAGCTTAGTCCTCTCAGCGGGGGGTCTACAAGAGACCCAGTACTTC
TRBV7-2	.	TRBJ1-1	many	CASSLPGLNTEAFF	TGTGCCAGCAGCTTACCAGGGTTGAACACTGAAGCTTTCTTT
TRBV5-4	.	TRBJ1-2	.	CASSAPRGNYGYTF	TGTGCCAGCAGTGCCCCCCGGGGAAACTATGGCTACACCTTC
TRBV7-8	TRBD1	TRBJ1-2	.	CASSSGQGVGVYTF	TGTGCCAGCAGCTCGGGACAGGGAGTAGGTGTCTACACCTTC
TRBV4-3	.	TRBJ2-1	few	CASSQEGPGAYNEQFF	TGCGCCAGCAGCCAAGAAGGGCCTGGGGCCTACAATGAGCAGTTCTTC
TRBV5-1	.	TRBJ2-5	many	CASSHLRAAQETQYF	TGCGCCAGCAGCCATCTCAGGGCGGCCCAAGAGACCCAGTACTTC
TRBV10-2	.	TRBJ2-3	many	CASSESILLTAPTDTQYF	TGCGCCAGCAGTGAGTCGATATTATTGACGGCCCCCACAGATACGCAGTATTTT
TRBV7-3	.	TRBJ2-7	many	CASSLRPSVVYEQYF	TGTGCCAGCAGCTTACGTCCTAGCGTCGTCTACGAGCAGTACTTC
TRBV20-1	.	TRBJ2-1	many	CSARELNTYNEQFF	TGCAGTGCTAGGGAACTCAATACCTACAATGAGCAGTTCTTC
TRBV24-1	TRBD1	TRBJ2-2	many	CATSAPGQGHGELFF	TGTGCCACCAGTGCCCCGGGACAGGGGCACGGGGAGCTGTTTTTT
TRBV7-3	TRBD2	TRBJ2-1	many	CASSQGLAGGEQFF	TGTGCCAGCAGCCAGGGACTAGCGGGAGGGGAGCAGTTCTTC
TRBV12-3/TRBV12-4	.	TRBJ2-7	many	CASSLVVAEYEQYF	TGTGCCAGCAGTTTGGTGGTAGCAGAGTACGAGCAGTACTTC
TRBV4-1	.	TRBJ1-1	many	CASSLDSRSHTEAFF	TGCGCCAGCAGTCTCGACAGCCGGTCACACACTGAAGCTTTCTTT
TRBV29-1	.	TRBJ1-2	many	CSVPGQHYGYTF	TGCAGCGTCCCCGGGCAGCACTATGGCTACACCTTC
TRBV7-2	.	TRBJ2-1	many	CASSLRQEIEQFF	TGTGCCAGCAGCTTACGACAGGAGATAGAGCAGTTCTTC
TRBV9	.	TRBJ2-7	.	CASSVGRGDNYEQYF	TGTGCCAGCAGCGTAGGTCGGGGGGACAACTACGAGCAGTACTTC